This T cell receptor (beta chain) is from a study of cytomegalovirus exposure and HLA in healthy donors. Study conclusions and caveats: Indistinguishability led to the exclusion of some V segments, TRBV6-2 and TRBV6-3 included. A later analysis associated approximately 17,000 TCR beta sequences with HLA alleles at a 0.05 false discovery rate. Rarity held for most TCR sequences, but there were some public TCRs that occurred in many donors. Some TCR beta chains (around 180 of them) were listed as cytomegalovirus-associated.

Regarding this clone: Its antigen is unidentified.

In the PCR, 60 Vbeta and 13 Jbeta primers were used. The method was immunoSEQ multiplex PCR; TCRdb's version includes in-frame clones alone and lacks a portion of them. The table records around 170,000 clones, 80% of them present only once. From germline, CDR1 is LGHNA and CDR2 YSLEER. The CDR3 loop spans 17 amino acids. The J segment lost 4 bases and the V segment lost 5 bases, leaving 9 bases of the junction unmatched. The V gene is TRBV4-3, the J gene TRBJ2-5, with 14 bases matching TRBD2. The sequence derives from a woman under 40 in good health and CMV-seronegative. Sequenced input: PBMCs. CDR3: CASSSGLAGGTGETQYF. In DNA form, the CDR3 reads TGCGCCAGCAGCTCTGGACTAGCGGGGGGAACAGGAGAGACCCAGTACTTC.